The rows below give T cell receptor beta chains drawn from one sample of a study of T cell responses to AZD1222 COVID-19 vaccine. The table came from immunoSEQ multiplex PCR; TCRdb's copy has only in-frame clones and leaves some out. The sample records approximately 89,000 clones, about 90% being singletons. The source was peripheral blood, collected 28 days after the second AZD1222 dose. The receptors originated from an adult who received the AZD1222 COVID-19 vaccine. Both conserved end residues are part of each CDR3. Each record gives: J gene, CDR3 length, V gene, clone size, D gene, CDR3 DNA, CDR3 protein. The D gene is left open where the match is weak. Clone size is given for some rows only: seen once, a few or many times, or a class if the clone is expanded.

j_call: TRBJ2-5; cdr3_length: 16; v_call: TRBV4-1; clone_size: .; d_call: TRBD1; cdr3_nt: TGCGCCAGCAGCAAAATCGGGACAGGGTATGAAGAGACCCAGTACTTC; cdr3_aa: CASSKIGTGYEETQYF
j_call: TRBJ1-1; cdr3_length: 15; v_call: TRBV4-1; clone_size: .; d_call: .; cdr3_nt: TGCGCCAGCAGCCTTCCTGACAGGAAGAACACTGAAGCTTTCTTT; cdr3_aa: CASSLPDRKNTEAFF
j_call: TRBJ2-5; cdr3_length: 14; v_call: TRBV7-7; clone_size: .; d_call: TRBD2; cdr3_nt: TGTGCTAGCAGCTTAGCGGGGGGACAGAGGAGGCAGTACTTC; cdr3_aa: CASSLAGGQRRQYF
j_call: TRBJ2-7; cdr3_length: 14; v_call: TRBV3-1/TRBV3-2; clone_size: .; d_call: .; cdr3_nt: TGTGCCAGCAGCCAATCAGGCGGGGTCGGTGAGCAGTACTTC; cdr3_aa: CASSQSGGVGEQYF
j_call: TRBJ1-1; cdr3_length: 14; v_call: TRBV7-8; clone_size: .; d_call: .; cdr3_nt: TGTGCCAGCACCGAGCAGGGTATTCGGACTGAAGCTTTCTTT; cdr3_aa: CASTEQGIRTEAFF
j_call: TRBJ1-4; cdr3_length: 14; v_call: TRBV27; clone_size: once; d_call: TRBD1; cdr3_nt: TGTGCCAGCAGTATGACAGGGCCTAATGAAAAACTGTTTTTT; cdr3_aa: CASSMTGPNEKLFF
j_call: TRBJ2-7; cdr3_length: 13; v_call: TRBV2; clone_size: .; d_call: TRBD1; cdr3_nt: TGTGCCAGCAGACGGACAGGGGCCTACGAGCAGTACTTC; cdr3_aa: CASRRTGAYEQYF
j_call: TRBJ1-6; cdr3_length: 13; v_call: TRBV2; clone_size: .; d_call: .; cdr3_nt: TGTGCCCTCAACTTGGCCCGTAATTCACCCCTCCACTTT; cdr3_aa: CALNLARNSPLHF
j_call: TRBJ1-1; cdr3_length: 16; v_call: TRBV13; clone_size: .; d_call: TRBD1; cdr3_nt: TGTGCCAGCAGCTTGACAGGGAGGCCCCCCAACACTGAAGCTTTCTTT; cdr3_aa: CASSLTGRPPNTEAFF
j_call: TRBJ1-2; cdr3_length: 16; v_call: TRBV10-2; clone_size: .; d_call: TRBD1; cdr3_nt: TGCGCCAGCAGTGAGTTGAGGAGACAGGGAACTTATGGCTACACCTTC; cdr3_aa: CASSELRRQGTYGYTF
j_call: TRBJ2-7; cdr3_length: 13; v_call: TRBV6-1; clone_size: .; d_call: .; cdr3_nt: TGTGCCAGCAGTGAAGACTTCCTCTACGAGCAGTACTTC; cdr3_aa: CASSEDFLYEQYF
j_call: TRBJ1-6; cdr3_length: 15; v_call: TRBV28; clone_size: once; d_call: .; cdr3_nt: TGTGCCAGCATCTGGGGAGGCTCCTATAATTCACCCCTCCACTTT; cdr3_aa: CASIWGGSYNSPLHF
j_call: TRBJ1-1; cdr3_length: 14; v_call: TRBV5-1; clone_size: .; d_call: .; cdr3_nt: TGCGCCAGCAGCTTGGGGGCGGAACCCACTGAAGCTTTCTTT; cdr3_aa: CASSLGAEPTEAFF
j_call: TRBJ1-5; cdr3_length: 14; v_call: TRBV19; clone_size: .; d_call: TRBD1; cdr3_nt: TGTGCCAGTAGTCGTACAGGGGGTAATCAGCCCCAGCATTTT; cdr3_aa: CASSRTGGNQPQHF
j_call: TRBJ1-1; cdr3_length: 9; v_call: TRBV29-1; clone_size: once; d_call: .; cdr3_nt: TGCAGCGTTGGGGCCGAAGCTTTCTTT; cdr3_aa: CSVGAEAFF
j_call: TRBJ2-1; cdr3_length: 12; v_call: TRBV5-1; clone_size: .; d_call: .; cdr3_nt: TGCGCCAGCAGCCGTTTAGATAATGAGCAGTTCTTC; cdr3_aa: CASSRLDNEQFF
j_call: TRBJ2-2; cdr3_length: 16; v_call: TRBV5-4; clone_size: once; d_call: .; cdr3_nt: TGTGCCAGCAGCTTGGCTGTTGCTAGCGAACCCGGGGAGCTGTTTTTT; cdr3_aa: CASSLAVASEPGELFF
j_call: TRBJ1-3; cdr3_length: 15; v_call: TRBV5-5; clone_size: .; d_call: .; cdr3_nt: TGTGCCAGCAGCACCGGGGGAGGACCTGGAAACACCATATATTTT; cdr3_aa: CASSTGGGPGNTIYF
j_call: TRBJ1-3; cdr3_length: 17; v_call: TRBV25-1; clone_size: .; d_call: .; cdr3_nt: TGTGCCAGCAGTGGCTTCCTCGGGGCCGAGACTGGAAACACCATATATTTT; cdr3_aa: CASSGFLGAETGNTIYF
j_call: TRBJ2-3; cdr3_length: 13; v_call: TRBV2; clone_size: .; d_call: .; cdr3_nt: TGTGCCAGCATTTTACAGTTTTCAGATACGCAGTATTTT; cdr3_aa: CASILQFSDTQYF
j_call: TRBJ2-7; cdr3_length: 15; v_call: TRBV7-2; clone_size: once; d_call: TRBD2; cdr3_nt: TGTGCCAGCAGCTTAACCGGGAGGGCCAACTACGAGCAGTACTTC; cdr3_aa: CASSLTGRANYEQYF
j_call: TRBJ1-1; cdr3_length: 15; v_call: TRBV10-1; clone_size: .; d_call: .; cdr3_nt: TGCGCCAGCAGTGATAGGGGGGGCTTGAACACTGAAGCTTTCTTT; cdr3_aa: CASSDRGGLNTEAFF